This is a list of T cell receptor beta chains from one sample in a study of human T cells and chemical hapten exposure. TCRdb reanalysed the RACE reads using MiXCR and keeps one entry per CDR3 protein. Altogether about 160,000 distinct CDR3 sequences are present, around 30% being singletons, with the ten largest covering approximately 2.1%. The sample consisted of whole blood, taken in connection with sensitization to the hapten diphenylcyclopropenone (DPC). The origin of the receptors is a woman younger than 35 with alopecia areata. Some clones in this sample may be carry-over from other donors' samples. CDR3s include the opening cysteine and the closing phenylalanine or tryptophan. D genes are given only for firm matches. A row's size may be missing; if present it is once, few, many or a size class.

CDR3aa: CATSRDQLAGAGELFF
CDR3nt: TGTGCCACCAGCAGAGATCAACTAGCGGGGGCCGGGGAGCTGTTTTTT
abundance: NA
j_gene: TRBJ2-2
d_gene: TRBD2
v_gene: TRBV15

CDR3aa: CASSHGTAFYYEQYF
CDR3nt: TGCGCCAGCAGCCACGGGACAGCTTTTTACTACGAGCAGTACTTC
abundance: many
j_gene: TRBJ2-7
d_gene: TRBD1
v_gene: TRBV5-1

CDR3aa: CASSLEASGRAIEQFF
CDR3nt: TGTGCCAGCAGCTTAGAGGCCAGCGGGAGGGCTATTGAGCAGTTCTTC
abundance: NA
j_gene: TRBJ2-1
d_gene: TRBD2
v_gene: TRBV7-6

CDR3aa: CAHSPGQRNTEAFF
CDR3nt: TGTGCCCACTCCCCGGGACAGAGGAACACTGAAGCTTTCTTT
abundance: NA
j_gene: TRBJ1-1
d_gene: TRBD1
v_gene: TRBV10-3

CDR3aa: CASSRPGTSRQVNYGYTF
CDR3nt: TGTGCCAGTAGCAGGCCCGGGACATCGAGGCAGGTGAACTATGGCTACACCTTC
abundance: NA
j_gene: TRBJ1-2
d_gene: NA
v_gene: TRBV19

CDR3aa: CSVYANEKLFF
CDR3nt: TGCAGCGTTTATGCTAATGAAAAACTGTTTTTT
abundance: few
j_gene: TRBJ1-4
d_gene: NA
v_gene: TRBV29-1

CDR3aa: CASSQDPGGITPEAFF
CDR3nt: TGCGCCAGCAGCCAAGATCCCGGGGGGATAACCCCTGAAGCTTTCTTT
abundance: NA
j_gene: TRBJ1-1
d_gene: NA
v_gene: TRBV4-1

CDR3aa: CASSSEDGVEAFF
CDR3nt: TGTGCCAGCTCATCTGAAGACGGGGTCGAGGCTTTCTTT
abundance: few
j_gene: TRBJ1-1
d_gene: NA
v_gene: TRBV18

CDR3aa: CASSGQPSEPQHF
CDR3nt: TGTGCCAGCAGCGGACAGCCTTCGGAGCCCCAGCATTTT
abundance: few
j_gene: TRBJ1-5
d_gene: NA
v_gene: TRBV6-2/TRBV6-3

CDR3aa: CSAREGGQNTGELFF
CDR3nt: TGCAGTGCTAGAGAAGGGGGCCAAAACACCGGGGAGCTGTTTTTT
abundance: few
j_gene: TRBJ2-2
d_gene: TRBD1
v_gene: TRBV20-1

CDR3aa: CASSPGSSGANVLTF
CDR3nt: TGTGCCAGCAGCCCGGGAAGCTCTGGGGCCAACGTCCTGACTTTC
abundance: few
j_gene: TRBJ2-6
d_gene: NA
v_gene: TRBV3-1

CDR3aa: CASRGPLGSDYEQYF
CDR3nt: TGTGCCAGCAGGGGCCCGCTGGGTTCGGACTACGAGCAGTACTTC
abundance: NA
j_gene: TRBJ2-7
d_gene: NA
v_gene: TRBV28

CDR3aa: CASSQVPRTGAYEQYF
CDR3nt: TGCGCCAGCAGCCAAGTCCCCCGGACAGGAGCCTACGAGCAGTACTTC
abundance: once
j_gene: TRBJ2-7
d_gene: TRBD1
v_gene: TRBV4-1

CDR3aa: CASSFFSQGADTQYF
CDR3nt: TGTGCCAGCAGCTTCTTCTCGCAGGGAGCAGATACGCAGTATTTT
abundance: NA
j_gene: TRBJ2-3
d_gene: NA
v_gene: TRBV5-8

CDR3aa: CSPLPQPSYEQYF
CDR3nt: TGCAGTCCCCTCCCCCAGCCGTCCTACGAGCAGTACTTC
abundance: few
j_gene: TRBJ2-7
d_gene: NA
v_gene: TRBV20-1

CDR3aa: CASSQGEKDTQYF
CDR3nt: TGCGCCAGCAGCCAAGGGGAAAAAGATACGCAGTATTTT
abundance: NA
j_gene: TRBJ2-3
d_gene: NA
v_gene: TRBV4-1

CDR3aa: CASTLQGNGYTF
CDR3nt: TGTGCCAGCACACTGCAGGGCAATGGCTACACCTTC
abundance: NA
j_gene: TRBJ1-2
d_gene: NA
v_gene: TRBV2

CDR3aa: CSAGRDGKNTEAFF
CDR3nt: TGCAGCGCTGGACGGGACGGCAAGAACACTGAAGCTTTCTTT
abundance: NA
j_gene: TRBJ1-1
d_gene: NA
v_gene: TRBV29-1

CDR3aa: CASSRLADYNEQFF
CDR3nt: TGTGCCAGCAGCAGACTAGCGGACTACAATGAGCAGTTCTTC
abundance: NA
j_gene: TRBJ2-1
d_gene: TRBD2
v_gene: TRBV6-2/TRBV6-3

CDR3aa: CSARVSGFADTQYF
CDR3nt: TGCAGTGCTAGAGTCAGCGGGTTTGCAGATACGCAGTATTTT
abundance: NA
j_gene: TRBJ2-3
d_gene: NA
v_gene: TRBV20-1

CDR3aa: CASAVQGILSKYGYTF
CDR3nt: TGTGCCAGCGCTGTTCAGGGGATCCTATCTAAATATGGCTACACCTTC
abundance: few
j_gene: TRBJ1-2
d_gene: NA
v_gene: TRBV2

CDR3aa: CASSLVPGLVRYEQYF
CDR3nt: TGTGCCAGCAGCTTAGTCCCTGGACTAGTTCGCTACGAGCAGTACTTC
abundance: NA
j_gene: TRBJ2-7
d_gene: TRBD2
v_gene: TRBV11-1

CDR3aa: CASSQGPGRSYNEQFF
CDR3nt: TGCGCCAGCAGCCAAGGGCCGGGCAGATCCTACAATGAGCAGTTCTTC
abundance: few
j_gene: TRBJ2-1
d_gene: NA
v_gene: TRBV4-3

CDR3aa: CASSQITGTGGSRLFF
CDR3nt: TGCGCCAGCAGCCAAATTACCGGGACAGGGGGCTCCCGGCTGTTTTTT
abundance: NA
j_gene: TRBJ2-2
d_gene: TRBD1
v_gene: TRBV4-3

CDR3aa: CASSRSGGAKETQYF
CDR3nt: TGTGCCAGCAGCCGTAGCGGGGGAGCGAAAGAGACCCAGTACTTC
abundance: once
j_gene: TRBJ2-5
d_gene: TRBD2
v_gene: TRBV7-2

CDR3aa: CASSFSGHSYEQYF
CDR3nt: TGTGCCAGCAGTTTTTCAGGGCATTCCTACGAGCAGTACTTC
abundance: NA
j_gene: TRBJ2-7
d_gene: NA
v_gene: TRBV12-3/TRBV12-4

CDR3aa: CSAGQGGSYEQYF
CDR3nt: TGCAGCGCGGGACAGGGCGGGTCCTACGAGCAGTACTTC
abundance: many
j_gene: TRBJ2-7
d_gene: TRBD1
v_gene: TRBV29-1

CDR3aa: CATSESGGNNQPQHF
CDR3nt: TGTGCCACCAGCGAGTCGGGCGGAAACAATCAGCCCCAGCATTTT
abundance: NA
j_gene: TRBJ1-5
d_gene: NA
v_gene: TRBV15

CDR3aa: CAPPRVEPQHF
CDR3nt: TGTGCCCCTCCGAGAGTCGAGCCCCAGCATTTT
abundance: few
j_gene: TRBJ1-5
d_gene: NA
v_gene: TRBV7-9

CDR3aa: CASSSSGKTSYNEQFF
CDR3nt: TGTGCCAGCAGTAGCTCCGGGAAAACCTCCTACAATGAGCAGTTCTTC
abundance: few
j_gene: TRBJ2-1
d_gene: NA
v_gene: TRBV6-6

CDR3aa: CASSVNRAGNTIYF
CDR3nt: TGTGCCAGCAGCGTCAACAGGGCTGGAAACACCATATATTTT
abundance: NA
j_gene: TRBJ1-3
d_gene: NA
v_gene: TRBV9

CDR3aa: CSALAGGTGELFF
CDR3nt: TGCAGCGCCTTAGCGGGGGGGACCGGGGAGCTGTTTTTT
abundance: NA
j_gene: TRBJ2-2
d_gene: TRBD2
v_gene: TRBV29-1

CDR3aa: CSVGQEWETQYF
CDR3nt: TGCAGCGTCGGACAGGAATGGGAGACCCAGTACTTC
abundance: NA
j_gene: TRBJ2-5
d_gene: TRBD1
v_gene: TRBV29-1

CDR3aa: CASSFRAGAIVEQYF
CDR3nt: TGTGCCAGCAGTTTTCGAGCGGGAGCCATAGTCGAGCAGTACTTC
abundance: few
j_gene: TRBJ2-7
d_gene: TRBD2
v_gene: TRBV6-2/TRBV6-3

CDR3aa: CASSLDRVTTEAFF
CDR3nt: TGTGCCAGCAGCCTTGACAGGGTGACCACTGAAGCTTTCTTT
abundance: NA
j_gene: TRBJ1-1
d_gene: TRBD1
v_gene: TRBV6-1

CDR3aa: CASSEGGSREKLFF
CDR3nt: TGTGCCAGCAGCGAAGGGGGGTCGCGTGAAAAACTGTTTTTT
abundance: NA
j_gene: TRBJ1-4
d_gene: NA
v_gene: TRBV2

CDR3aa: CSGEDTPNTEAFF
CDR3nt: TGCAGCGGAGAGGACACTCCGAACACTGAAGCTTTCTTT
abundance: many
j_gene: TRBJ1-1
d_gene: NA
v_gene: TRBV29-1

CDR3aa: CASSAGLAPSYEQYF
CDR3nt: TGTGCCAGCAGCGCGGGACTAGCGCCGTCCTACGAGCAGTACTTC
abundance: NA
j_gene: TRBJ2-7
d_gene: TRBD2
v_gene: TRBV9

CDR3aa: CASSIGGNYGYTF
CDR3nt: TGTGCCAGCAGTATTGGGGGGAACTATGGCTACACCTTC
abundance: NA
j_gene: TRBJ1-2
d_gene: NA
v_gene: TRBV2

CDR3aa: CASSLLAGGSDNEQFF
CDR3nt: TGTGCCAGCAGCCTACTAGCGGGAGGGAGCGACAATGAGCAGTTCTTC
abundance: NA
j_gene: TRBJ2-1
d_gene: TRBD2
v_gene: TRBV7-3

CDR3aa: CASGQGAEQYF
CDR3nt: TGTGCCAGCGGACAGGGGGCAGAGCAGTACTTC
abundance: many
j_gene: TRBJ2-7
d_gene: TRBD1
v_gene: TRBV7-2

CDR3aa: CASSGIPGQGAREQYF
CDR3nt: TGTGCCAGCAGTGGCATCCCGGGACAGGGGGCCAGGGAGCAGTACTTC
abundance: many
j_gene: TRBJ2-7
d_gene: TRBD1
v_gene: TRBV25-1

CDR3aa: CASSPGVPDTQYF
CDR3nt: TGTGCCAGCAGTCCCGGGGTCCCCGATACGCAGTATTTT
abundance: few
j_gene: TRBJ2-3
d_gene: NA
v_gene: TRBV2

CDR3aa: CASSPLPNYGYTF
CDR3nt: TGTGCCAGCAGCCCATTACCTAACTATGGCTACACCTTC
abundance: NA
j_gene: TRBJ1-2
d_gene: NA
v_gene: TRBV7-3

CDR3aa: CASSLELDEQYF
CDR3nt: TGTGCCAGCAGCTTAGAACTAGACGAGCAGTACTTC
abundance: NA
j_gene: TRBJ2-7
d_gene: NA
v_gene: TRBV7-9

CDR3aa: CSVEGIGAYEQYF
CDR3nt: TGCAGCGTTGAAGGGATAGGGGCCTACGAGCAGTACTTC
abundance: few
j_gene: TRBJ2-7
d_gene: NA
v_gene: TRBV29-1

CDR3aa: CASSDSTGSLSNQPQHF
CDR3nt: TGTGCCAGCAGTGACTCCACAGGGTCCCTTAGCAATCAGCCCCAGCATTTT
abundance: few
j_gene: TRBJ1-5
d_gene: NA
v_gene: TRBV25-1

CDR3aa: CASSLALGRGEQFF
CDR3nt: TGTGCCAGCAGCTTAGCGCTCGGAAGGGGTGAGCAGTTCTTC
abundance: NA
j_gene: TRBJ2-1
d_gene: NA
v_gene: TRBV7-2

CDR3aa: CASNLQGSTEAFF
CDR3nt: TGCGCCAGCAACCTACAGGGCTCCACTGAAGCTTTCTTT
abundance: NA
j_gene: TRBJ1-1
d_gene: NA
v_gene: TRBV5-1

CDR3aa: CSVGRGTDTQYF
CDR3nt: TGCAGCGTTGGACGGGGAACAGATACGCAGTATTTT
abundance: few
j_gene: TRBJ2-3
d_gene: NA
v_gene: TRBV29-1

CDR3aa: CASSLQGRETQYF
CDR3nt: TGTGCCAGCAGTTTACAGGGGAGAGAGACCCAGTACTTC
abundance: NA
j_gene: TRBJ2-5
d_gene: NA
v_gene: TRBV12-3/TRBV12-4

CDR3aa: CASSVGEANYGYTF
CDR3nt: TGTGCCAGCAGCGTGGGGGAAGCTAACTATGGCTACACCTTC
abundance: NA
j_gene: TRBJ1-2
d_gene: NA
v_gene: TRBV9

CDR3aa: CASSQWVTGAQTKNIQYF
CDR3nt: TGCGCCAGCAGCCAGTGGGTGACGGGGGCGCAGACCAAAAACATTCAGTACTTC
abundance: few
j_gene: TRBJ2-4
d_gene: NA
v_gene: TRBV4-3

CDR3aa: CASSFPGGRSYNEQFF
CDR3nt: TGTGCCAGCAGTTTCCCCGGGGGGAGGTCCTACAATGAGCAGTTCTTC
abundance: NA
j_gene: TRBJ2-1
d_gene: TRBD2
v_gene: TRBV28

CDR3aa: CASSQRGNTAGYTF
CDR3nt: TGTGCCAGCAGCCAAAGGGGCAACACCGCGGGCTACACCTTC
abundance: NA
j_gene: TRBJ1-2
d_gene: NA
v_gene: TRBV3-1

CDR3aa: CATTGSQETQYF
CDR3nt: TGTGCCACTACGGGGAGCCAAGAGACCCAGTACTTC
abundance: few
j_gene: TRBJ2-5
d_gene: NA
v_gene: TRBV7-9

CDR3aa: CASSLTVSGLYF
CDR3nt: TGTGCCAGCAGCTTAACGGTTAGCGGGTTGTACTTC
abundance: few
j_gene: TRBJ2-7
d_gene: TRBD2
v_gene: TRBV7-2